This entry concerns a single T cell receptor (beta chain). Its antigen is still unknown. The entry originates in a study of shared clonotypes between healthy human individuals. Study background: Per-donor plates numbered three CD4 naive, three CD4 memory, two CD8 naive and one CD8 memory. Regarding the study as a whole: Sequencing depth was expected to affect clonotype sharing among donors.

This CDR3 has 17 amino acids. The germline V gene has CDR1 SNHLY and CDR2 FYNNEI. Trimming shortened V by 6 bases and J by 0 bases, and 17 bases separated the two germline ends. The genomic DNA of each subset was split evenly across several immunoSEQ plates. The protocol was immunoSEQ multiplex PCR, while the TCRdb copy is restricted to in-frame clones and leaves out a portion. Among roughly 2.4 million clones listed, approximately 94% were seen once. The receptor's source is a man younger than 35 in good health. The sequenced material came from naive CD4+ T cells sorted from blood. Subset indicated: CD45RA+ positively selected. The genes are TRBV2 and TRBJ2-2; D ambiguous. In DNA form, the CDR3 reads TGTGCCAGCAGCTTCGAACAACCCCAGGCGAACACCGGGGAGCTGTTTTTT. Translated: CASSFEQPQANTGELFF.